The 20 T cell receptor beta chains below all came from one sample that was sequenced in a study of T cells in Graves' hyperthyroidism and ophthalmopathy. Template material for amplifying TCR beta CDR3 regions consisted of RNA transcripts. The TCR CDR3 was amplified in a first-round RT-PCR using the HTBI primer set. One entry per CDR3 protein results from TCRdb running MiXCR on the multiplex PCR reads. The sample gives around 600,000 distinct CDR3 sequences, 16% of which show up once; more than 3% is in the top ten. The material sequenced was blood. These receptors were taken from a woman aged 40 to 49 with Graves' ophthalmopathy.

This clonotype came up a few times. This chain links TRBV6-1 with TRBJ1-5; the D gene is possibly TRBD1 (5 bases). Per germline, CDR1 MNHNS and CDR2 SASEGT. This CDR3 region has 14 residues. V was shortened by 1 base and J by 5 bases, with 9 bases between the two germline ends. In DNA, the CDR3 is TGTGCCAGCAGTGAAGGGCCAGGGTATCAGCCCCAGCATTTT. It encodes CASSEGPGYQPQHF.

The J gene is TRBJ2-5, the V gene TRBV7-2; 12 bases align to TRBD2. Germline V lookup: CDR1 SGHTA, CDR2 FQGNSA. V gave up 5 bases and J gave up 0 bases; unmatched junction bases: 7. CDR3 length equals 17 residues. The CDR3 is CASSPRGTSGYQETQYF. The CDR3 DNA sequence: TGTGCCAGCAGCCCACGGGGGACTAGCGGGTACCAAGAGACCCAGTACTTC.

This clonotype has just a few counts. The chain employs TRBV6-5 and TRBJ1-4; TRBD1 aligns across 10 bases. The CDR3 extends over 17 amino acids. V dropped 4 bases and J dropped 3; count of bases not matched to a gene: 8. The V gene's germline CDR1 is MNHEY and CDR2 SVGAGI. The CDR3: CASSSPGQGWPNEKLFF. CDR3 bases: TGTGCCAGCAGTTCTCCGGGACAGGGGTGGCCTAATGAAAAACTGTTTTTT.

This clonotype was picked up a small number of times. The chain employs TRBV7-8 and TRBJ2-3, with 8 bases matching TRBD2. This CDR3 contains 12 residues. V dropped 6 bases and J dropped 8; count of bases not matched to a gene: 4. Germline assignment: CDR1 SGHVS and CDR2 FQNEAQ. The CDR3 region has the DNA TGTGCCAGCAGGAGCGGGGGAGGTACGCAGTATTTT. Encoded protein: CASRSGGGTQYF.

The genes are TRBV9 and TRBJ1-5, with 8 bases that match TRBD1. Germline V gives CDR1 SGDLS, CDR2 YYNGEE. Trimming took 4 bases from V and 7 from J; bases not matched to a gene: 7. This CDR3 spans 14 amino acids. The CDR3 bases are TGTGCCAGCAGCCCAACCGACAGGGGCCAGCCCCAGCATTTT. Translating it yields CASSPTDRGQPQHF.

At least ten counts were recorded for this clonotype. The chain recombines TRBV27 with TRBJ1-5; D call uncertain. The CDR3 totals 13 residues. The germline CDR1 and CDR2 sequences are MNHEY and SMNVEV (reference sequence). Trimming removed 5 bases from V and 7 bases from J, with 12 bases in between. CDR3 sequence reads: CASSPRENQPQHF. The CDR3, as DNA: TGTGCCAGCAGTCCTCGGGAGAACCAGCCCCAGCATTTT.

The chain is built from TRBV7-2 and TRBJ1-1; D unclear. Germline V gene sequence: CDR1 SGHTA, CDR2 FQGNSA. This CDR3 is built from 14 residues. Trimming took off 5 bases at V and 4 bases at J, with 14 bases between the two ends. This chain's CDR3 is CASSPYEGFTEAFF. CDR3 coding DNA: TGTGCCAGCAGCCCCTATGAAGGGTTCACTGAAGCTTTCTTT.

This clonotype came up many times. As DNA, the CDR3 is TGCAGTGTCAGACAGAATACCTACGAGCAGTACTTC. Protein product: CSVRQNTYEQYF. The rearrangement uses TRBV20-1 and TRBJ2-7; D might be TRBD1 (5 bases). Germline values: CDR1 DFQATT, CDR2 SNEGSKA (reference sequence). The CDR3 has 12 amino acids. V dropped 7 bases and J dropped 2 bases, with 12 bases sitting between them.

There are a few counts of this clonotype. The chain carries TRBV14 and TRBJ1-1; tentatively, D is TRBD1 (6 bases). V dropped 2 bases and J dropped 6 bases, with 13 bases sitting between them. The CDR3 has 14 residues. Germline CDR1 is SGHDN and CDR2 is FVKESK. The DNA for the CDR3 is TGTGCCAGCAGCCAAAATTTCAGGGGCTCTGAAGCTTTCTTT. As protein: CASSQNFRGSEAFF.

This clonotype was recorded a few times. At one end, the junction sequence differs from germline, possibly due to a read error. The chain has TRBV29-1 and TRBJ2-1, with D perhaps TRBD2 (6 bases). The germline V gene encodes CDR1 SQVTM and CDR2 ANQGSEA. There are 13 residues in the CDR3. The CDR3: CGVDAGGRTQQFF. The CDR3 region has the DNA TGCGGCGTTGATGCCGGGGGACGGACCCAGCAGTTCTTC.

The V and J genes are TRBV19 and TRBJ1-1; D gene ambiguous. This CDR3 contains 13 residues. With 7 bases removed from V and 3 bases from J, the gap between germline ends came to 12 bases. The germline gives CDR1 LNHDA, CDR2 SQIVND (reference sequence). The CDR3 DNA reads TGTGCCAGTACGGAAACGCCCCACACTGAAGCTTTCTTT. Translation: CASTETPHTEAFF.

The chain couples TRBV19 to TRBJ1-6; the D is unclear. This CDR3 comprises 14 residues. V lost 5 bases and J lost 7, with 12 bases in between. Germline values: CDR1 LNHDA, CDR2 SQIVND (reference sequence). CDR3 sequence reads: CASSYGPINSPLHF. For the CDR3, the DNA is TGTGCCAGTAGTTATGGACCTATCAATTCACCCCTCCACTTT.

This clonotype was picked up many times. The V call is TRBV20-1, the J call TRBJ2-1, with TRBD2 matching 8 bases. Per germline, CDR1 DFQATT and CDR2 SNEGSKA (reference sequence). Germline trimming cut 7 bases from V and 5 bases from J; bases unmatched to any gene: 10. The CDR3 contains 14 residues. CDR3 DNA sequence: TGCAGTGGACGACATGGGACTAGACACAATGAGCAGTTCTTC. Encoded protein: CSGRHGTRHNEQFF.

This sequence joins TRBV5-6 and TRBJ1-1; D uncertain. The CDR3 contains 12 residues. V was cut by 3 bases and J by 5 bases, with 8 bases left in between. Germline loops: CDR1 SGHDT, CDR2 YYEEEE. This chain's CDR3 is CASSSLLTEAFF. As DNA, the CDR3 is TGTGCCAGCAGCTCCCTACTGACTGAAGCTTTCTTT.

This clonotype occurred a few times. The chain has TRBV4-1 and TRBJ2-1, with D unclear. This CDR3 contains 13 residues. Germline V CDR1 and CDR2: MGHRA, YSYEKL. Trimming left V 3 bases short and J 2 bases short, with 5 bases between. CDR3: CASSQITYNEQFF. The CDR3 DNA sequence: TGCGCCAGCAGCCAGATTACCTACAATGAGCAGTTCTTC.

The chain recombines TRBV27 with TRBJ2-2; tentative D call: TRBD1 (6 bases). Germline-derived CDR1 and CDR2 are MNHEY and SMNVEV (reference sequence). The ends were cut back, 3 bases at V and 5 bases at J, with 10 bases in the middle. This CDR3 has 14 residues. The CDR3 region has the DNA TGTGCCAGCAGTTTCCGAGACAGGACCGGGGAGCTGTTTTTT. Translating gives CASSFRDRTGELFF.

This clonotype was picked up many times. The chain has TRBV6-1 and TRBJ1-1; weak D call: TRBD1 (5 bases). The V and J ends lost 8 bases and 7 bases respectively, with 23 bases between them. The CDR3 length is 15 residues. Germline V CDR1 and CDR2: MNHNS, SASEGT. CDR3: CASSFSLGGEGEAFF. CDR3 DNA: TGTGCCAGCTCCTTTTCGTTGGGGGGTGAGGGTGAAGCTTTCTTT.

This clonotype occurred many times. This chain uses TRBV3-1 with TRBJ2-7, with D possibly being TRBD1 (6 bases). The CDR3 totals 13 residues. In germline, CDR1 is LGHDT, CDR2 YNNKEL (reference sequence). The V end was cut by 11 bases, the J end by 0 bases, with 14 bases between. CDR3 DNA sequence: TGTGCCGCAGGGAGACAGGCCTCCTACGAGCAGTACTTC. This gives the protein CAAGRQASYEQYF.

The chain joins TRBV10-2 to TRBJ2-3; 8 bases line up with TRBD2. CDR3 length: 15 residues. V lost 1 base, J lost 6 bases, and 6 bases stayed unmatched. Germline CDR1 reads WSHSY; CDR2 reads SAAADI. DNA for the CDR3: TGCGCCAGCAGTGAGTTTTCCCGCGGGGGGGATACGCAGTATTTT. It encodes CASSEFSRGGDTQYF.

This clonotype was counted only a few times. The chain couples TRBV27 to TRBJ2-1; D not certain. V shed 4 bases and J shed 0 bases, with 16 bases lying between them. Germline V gene data show CDR1 as MNHEY and CDR2 as SMNVEV (reference sequence). The CDR3 loop spans 17 amino acids. CDR3 DNA sequence: TGTGCCAGCAGTTCGGGCCCGTTCGCTCCCTCCTACAATGAGCAGTTCTTC. Translated, it gives CASSSGPFAPSYNEQFF.